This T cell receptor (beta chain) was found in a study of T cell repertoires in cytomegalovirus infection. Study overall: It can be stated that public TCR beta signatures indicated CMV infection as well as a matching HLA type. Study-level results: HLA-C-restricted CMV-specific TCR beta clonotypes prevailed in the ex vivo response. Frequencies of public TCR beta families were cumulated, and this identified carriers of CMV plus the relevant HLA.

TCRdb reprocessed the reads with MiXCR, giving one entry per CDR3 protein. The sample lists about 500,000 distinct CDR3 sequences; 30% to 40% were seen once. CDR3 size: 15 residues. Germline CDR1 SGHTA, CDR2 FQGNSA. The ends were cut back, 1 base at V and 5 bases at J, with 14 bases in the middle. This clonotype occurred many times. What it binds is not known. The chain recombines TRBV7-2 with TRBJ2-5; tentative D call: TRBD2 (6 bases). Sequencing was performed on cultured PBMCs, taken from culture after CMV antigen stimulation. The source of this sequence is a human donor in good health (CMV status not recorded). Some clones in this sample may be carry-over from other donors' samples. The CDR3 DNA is TGTGCCAGCAGCTTAGTGGGACTGGGTTTTGAGACCCAGTACTTC. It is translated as CASSLVGLGFETQYF.